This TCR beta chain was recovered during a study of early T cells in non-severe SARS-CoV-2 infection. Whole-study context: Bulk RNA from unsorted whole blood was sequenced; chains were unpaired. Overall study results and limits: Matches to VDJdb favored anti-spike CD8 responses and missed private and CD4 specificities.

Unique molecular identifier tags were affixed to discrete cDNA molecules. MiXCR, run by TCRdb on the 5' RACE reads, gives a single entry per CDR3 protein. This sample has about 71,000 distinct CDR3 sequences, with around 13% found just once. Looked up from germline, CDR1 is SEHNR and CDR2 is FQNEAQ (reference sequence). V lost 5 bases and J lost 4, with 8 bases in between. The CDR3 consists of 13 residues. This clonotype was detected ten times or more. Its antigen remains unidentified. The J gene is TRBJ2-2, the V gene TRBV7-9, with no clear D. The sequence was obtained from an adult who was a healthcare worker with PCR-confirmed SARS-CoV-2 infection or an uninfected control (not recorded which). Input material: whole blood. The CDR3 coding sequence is TGTGCCAGCAGCCCATTGGGCACCGGGGAGCTGTTTTTT. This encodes CASSPLGTGELFF.